The entry that follows covers one T cell receptor beta chain sequence. The data were taken from a study of blood T cell repertoires in COVID-19. As for the study in general: Samples of COVID-19 (acute and convalescent) were obtained from the United States, Italy and Spain.

In the authors' methods: Reference gene primers were amplified, and this amplification served to estimate nucleated cell counts. TCRdb's table, derived via immunoSEQ multiplex PCR, lists solely in-frame clones and lacks some. Clone size and V and J calls were adopted from that table, with D and trimming inferred from the DNA. The sample consists of some 150,000 clones, 65% to 90% of them appearing once. CDR3 length: 12 residues. The V end was cut by 5 bases, the J end by 2 bases, with 6 bases between. The germline CDR1 and CDR2 sequences are MNHNY and SVGAGI (reference sequence). This chain connects TRBV6-6 to TRBJ1-2; D unclear. The source is a woman aged 55-70 years with active or convalescent COVID-19. Source material: peripheral blood. This CDR3 is CASSHINYGYTF. The DNA of the CDR3 is TGTGCCAGCAGTCACATCAACTATGGCTACACCTTC.